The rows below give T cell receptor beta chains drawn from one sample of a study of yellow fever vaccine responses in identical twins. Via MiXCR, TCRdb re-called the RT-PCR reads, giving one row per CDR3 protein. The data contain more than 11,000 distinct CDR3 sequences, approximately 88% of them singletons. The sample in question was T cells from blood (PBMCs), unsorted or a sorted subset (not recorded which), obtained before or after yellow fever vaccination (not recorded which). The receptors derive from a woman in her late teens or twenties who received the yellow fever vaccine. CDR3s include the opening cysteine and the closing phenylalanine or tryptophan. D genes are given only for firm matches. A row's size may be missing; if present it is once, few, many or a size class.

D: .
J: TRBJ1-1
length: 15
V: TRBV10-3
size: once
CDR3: CAISETGPMNTEAFF
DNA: TGTGCCATCAGTGAGACAGGGCCCATGAACACTGAAGCTTTCTTT

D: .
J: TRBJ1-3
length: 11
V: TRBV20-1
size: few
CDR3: CSAVATSWVYF
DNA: TGCAGTGCCGTGGCGACGTCCTGGGTATATTTT

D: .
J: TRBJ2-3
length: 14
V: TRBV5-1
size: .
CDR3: CASSSGEGTDTQYF
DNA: TGCGCCAGCAGCTCGGGAGAAGGCACAGATACGCAGTATTTT

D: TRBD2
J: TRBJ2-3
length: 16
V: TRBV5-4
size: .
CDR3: CASSFYLAGEGDTQYF
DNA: TGTGCCAGCAGCTTCTACCTAGCGGGAGAGGGGGATACGCAGTATTTT

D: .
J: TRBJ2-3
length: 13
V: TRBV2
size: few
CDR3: CASSEGALNTQYF
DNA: TGTGCCAGCAGTGAGGGAGCCTTGAATACGCAGTATTTT

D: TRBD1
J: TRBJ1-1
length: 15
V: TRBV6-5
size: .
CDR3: CASSYGTVPGTEAFF
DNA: TGTGCCAGCAGTTACGGGACAGTCCCTGGCACTGAAGCTTTCTTT

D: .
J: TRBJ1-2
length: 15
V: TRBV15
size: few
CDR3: CATSSQQGQAYGYTF
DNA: TGTGCCACCAGCAGCCAACAGGGTCAGGCCTATGGCTACACCTTC

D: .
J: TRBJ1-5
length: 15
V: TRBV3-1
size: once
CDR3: CASSQGWISNQPQHF
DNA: TGTGCCAGCAGCCAAGGGTGGATTAGCAATCAGCCCCAGCATTTT

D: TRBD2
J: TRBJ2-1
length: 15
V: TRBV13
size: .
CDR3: CASTQLAGAHNEQFF
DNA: TGTGCCAGCACCCAACTAGCGGGAGCACACAATGAGCAGTTCTTC

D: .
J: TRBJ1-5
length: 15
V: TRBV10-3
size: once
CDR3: CAIGKLQHSNQPQHF
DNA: TGTGCCATCGGGAAGCTCCAGCACTCCAATCAGCCCCAGCATTTT

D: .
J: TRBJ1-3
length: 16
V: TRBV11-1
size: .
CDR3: CASSSTSGVSGNTIYF
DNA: TGTGCCAGCAGCTCAACTAGTGGGGTATCTGGAAACACCATATATTTT

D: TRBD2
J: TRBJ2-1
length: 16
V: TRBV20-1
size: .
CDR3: CSARDVGLAGSGEQFF
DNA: TGCAGTGCTAGAGATGTAGGGCTAGCGGGATCAGGTGAGCAGTTCTTC

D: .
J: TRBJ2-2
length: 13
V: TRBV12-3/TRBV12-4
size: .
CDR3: CASSQEVPGELFF
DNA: TGTGCCAGCAGTCAGGAGGTTCCCGGGGAGCTGTTTTTT

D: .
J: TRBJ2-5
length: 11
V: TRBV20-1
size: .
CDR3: CSGLVRETQYF
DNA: TGCAGTGGGCTGGTGCGGGAGACCCAGTACTTC

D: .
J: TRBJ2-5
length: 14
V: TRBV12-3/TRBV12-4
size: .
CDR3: CASSKGQIKETQYF
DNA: TGTGCCAGCAGTAAGGGACAAATAAAGGAGACCCAGTACTTC

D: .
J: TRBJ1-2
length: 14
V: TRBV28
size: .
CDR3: CASTSNPGNYGYTF
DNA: TGTGCCAGCACCTCTAACCCAGGGAACTATGGCTACACCTTC

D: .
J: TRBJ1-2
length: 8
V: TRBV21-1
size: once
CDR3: CASSHGTF
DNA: TGTGCCAGCAGCCACGGGACCTTC

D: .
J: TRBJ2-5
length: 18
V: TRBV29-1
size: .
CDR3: CSVEDHYSVGGTQETQYF
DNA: TGCAGCGTTGAAGACCATTACTCGGTGGGCGGGACACAAGAGACCCAGTACTTC

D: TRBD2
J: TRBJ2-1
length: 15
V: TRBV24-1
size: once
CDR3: CATSDISGSKVEQFF
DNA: TGTGCCACCAGTGATATTAGCGGGAGCAAAGTGGAGCAGTTCTTC

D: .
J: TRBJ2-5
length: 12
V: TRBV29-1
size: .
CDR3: CSFWGYQETQYF
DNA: TGCAGCTTCTGGGGGTACCAAGAGACCCAGTACTTC

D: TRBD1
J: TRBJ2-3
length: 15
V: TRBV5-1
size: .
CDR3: CASTSPQGATDTQYF
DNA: TGCGCCAGCACCTCCCCACAGGGGGCCACAGATACGCAGTATTTT

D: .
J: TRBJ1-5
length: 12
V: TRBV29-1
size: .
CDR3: CSVAGREGPQHF
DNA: TGCAGCGTTGCTGGGCGGGAGGGGCCCCAGCATTTT

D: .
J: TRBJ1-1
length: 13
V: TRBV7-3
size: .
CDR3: CASSLDTQFEAFF
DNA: TGTGCCAGCAGCTTGGACACCCAATTTGAAGCTTTCTTT

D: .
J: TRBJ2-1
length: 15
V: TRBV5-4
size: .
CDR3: CASSSPVGSYNEQFF
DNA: TGTGCCAGCAGCAGCCCGGTGGGCTCCTACAATGAGCAGTTCTTC

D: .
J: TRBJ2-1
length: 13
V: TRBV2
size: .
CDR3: CASRWGPDNEQFF
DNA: TGTGCCAGCAGGTGGGGCCCCGACAATGAGCAGTTCTTC

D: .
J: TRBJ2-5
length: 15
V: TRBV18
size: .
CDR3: CASSPLTGSQETQYF
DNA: TGTGCCAGCTCACCACTCACAGGGTCCCAAGAGACCCAGTACTTC

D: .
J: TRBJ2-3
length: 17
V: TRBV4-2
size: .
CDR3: CASSQDQVRQGLDTQYF
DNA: TGTGCCAGCAGCCAAGATCAGGTTAGGCAGGGCTTAGATACGCAGTATTTT

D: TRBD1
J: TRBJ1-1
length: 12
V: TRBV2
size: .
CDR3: CASRPGQRQAFF
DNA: TGTGCCAGCAGACCGGGACAGAGGCAAGCTTTCTTT

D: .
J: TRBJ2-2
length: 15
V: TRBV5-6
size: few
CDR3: CASSLPPEWTGELFF
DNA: TGTGCCAGCAGCTTACCCCCCGAGTGGACCGGGGAGCTGTTTTTT

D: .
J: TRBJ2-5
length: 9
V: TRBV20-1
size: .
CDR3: CSARETQYF
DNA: TGCAGTGCTAGGGAGACCCAGTACTTC

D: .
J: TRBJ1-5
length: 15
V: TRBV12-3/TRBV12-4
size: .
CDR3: CASSLSGNSNQPQHF
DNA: TGTGCCAGCAGTTTATCAGGGAATAGCAATCAGCCCCAGCATTTT

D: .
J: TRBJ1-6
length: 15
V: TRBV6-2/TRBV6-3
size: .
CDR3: CASSNTGTMNSPLHF
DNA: TGTGCCAGCAGTAACACCGGGACGATGAATTCACCCCTCCACTTT

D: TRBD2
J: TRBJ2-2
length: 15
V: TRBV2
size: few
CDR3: CASSLGTTTTGELFF
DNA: TGTGCCAGCAGCCTCGGGACTACCACCACCGGGGAGCTGTTTTTT

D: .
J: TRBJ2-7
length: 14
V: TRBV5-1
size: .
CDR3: CASSLALDIYEQYF
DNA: TGCGCCAGCAGCTTGGCCCTCGACATATACGAGCAGTACTTC

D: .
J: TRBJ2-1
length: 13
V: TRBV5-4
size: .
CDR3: CASSSVIGNEQFF
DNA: TGTGCCAGCAGCTCGGTGATTGGCAATGAGCAGTTCTTC

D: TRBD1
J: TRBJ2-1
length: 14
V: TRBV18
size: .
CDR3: CASSPWDSNNEQFF
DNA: TGTGCCAGCTCACCATGGGACAGCAACAATGAGCAGTTCTTC

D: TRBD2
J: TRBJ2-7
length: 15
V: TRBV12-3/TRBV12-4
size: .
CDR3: CASSLAGRETYEQYF
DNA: TGTGCCAGCAGTTTAGCGGGGAGGGAGACCTACGAGCAGTACTTC

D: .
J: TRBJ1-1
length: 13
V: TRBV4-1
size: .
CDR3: CASSPQSGTEAFF
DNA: TGCGCCAGCAGCCCTCAGTCGGGCACTGAAGCTTTCTTT

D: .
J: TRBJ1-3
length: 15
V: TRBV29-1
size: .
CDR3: CSVVGRGASGNTIYF
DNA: TGCAGCGTTGTTGGTCGGGGAGCCTCTGGAAACACCATATATTTT

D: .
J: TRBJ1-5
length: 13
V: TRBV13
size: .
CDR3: CASRGQSNQPQHF
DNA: TGTGCCAGCAGAGGACAGAGCAATCAGCCCCAGCATTTT

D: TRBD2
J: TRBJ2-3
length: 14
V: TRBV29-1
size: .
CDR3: CSVAPSGSSDTQYF
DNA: TGCAGCGTTGCTCCTAGCGGGAGCTCAGATACGCAGTATTTT

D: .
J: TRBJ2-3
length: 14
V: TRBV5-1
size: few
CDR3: CASSWKDSTDTQYF
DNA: TGCGCCAGCAGCTGGAAGGACAGCACAGATACGCAGTATTTT

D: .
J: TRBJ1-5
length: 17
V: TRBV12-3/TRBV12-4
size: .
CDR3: CASSFGQGRANNQPQHF
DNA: TGTGCCAGCAGTTTTGGCCAGGGCAGGGCCAACAATCAGCCCCAGCATTTT

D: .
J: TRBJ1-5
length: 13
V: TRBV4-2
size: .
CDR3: CASSQDRTQPQHF
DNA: TGTGCCAGCAGCCAAGATCGGACCCAGCCCCAGCATTTT

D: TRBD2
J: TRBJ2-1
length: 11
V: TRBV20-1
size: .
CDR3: CSVSGRGEQFF
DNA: TGCAGTGTTAGCGGGAGGGGAGAGCAGTTCTTC

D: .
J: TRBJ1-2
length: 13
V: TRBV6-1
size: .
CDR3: CASSLGLADGYTF
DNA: TGTGCCAGCAGTCTGGGTCTAGCAGATGGCTACACCTTC

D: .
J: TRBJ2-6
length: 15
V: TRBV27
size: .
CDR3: CASRTGSSGANVLTF
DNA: TGTGCCAGCCGGACGGGAAGCTCTGGGGCCAACGTCCTGACTTTC

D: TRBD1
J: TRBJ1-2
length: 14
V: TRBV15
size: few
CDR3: CATRRQGQGYGYTF
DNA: TGTGCCACTAGAAGACAGGGGCAGGGGTATGGCTACACCTTC

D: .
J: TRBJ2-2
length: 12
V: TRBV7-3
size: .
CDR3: CASSSVRGELFF
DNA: TGTGCCAGCAGCTCAGTTCGGGGGGAGCTGTTTTTT

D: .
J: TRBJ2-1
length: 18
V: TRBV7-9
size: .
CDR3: CASSLVYVSTESYNEQFF
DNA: TGTGCCAGCAGCTTAGTCTACGTCTCAACTGAGAGCTACAATGAGCAGTTCTTC

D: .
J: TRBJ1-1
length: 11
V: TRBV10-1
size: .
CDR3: CASSESTEAFF
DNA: TGCGCCAGCAGTGAGAGCACTGAAGCTTTCTTT

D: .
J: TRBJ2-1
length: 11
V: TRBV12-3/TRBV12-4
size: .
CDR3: CASSLFQEQFF
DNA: TGTGCCAGCAGTTTATTCCAGGAGCAGTTCTTC

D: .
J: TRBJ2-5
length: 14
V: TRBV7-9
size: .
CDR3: CASSLTRVVETQYF
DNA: TGTGCCAGCAGCTTAACGAGGGTGGTAGAGACCCAGTACTTC

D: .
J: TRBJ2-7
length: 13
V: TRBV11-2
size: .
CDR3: CASSPGPPYEQYF
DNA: TGTGCCAGCAGCCCCGGGCCCCCCTACGAGCAGTACTTC

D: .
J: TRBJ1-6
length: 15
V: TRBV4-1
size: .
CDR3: CASSQVGTSDSPLHF
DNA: TGCGCCAGCAGCCAAGTGGGGACATCCGATTCACCCCTCCACTTT